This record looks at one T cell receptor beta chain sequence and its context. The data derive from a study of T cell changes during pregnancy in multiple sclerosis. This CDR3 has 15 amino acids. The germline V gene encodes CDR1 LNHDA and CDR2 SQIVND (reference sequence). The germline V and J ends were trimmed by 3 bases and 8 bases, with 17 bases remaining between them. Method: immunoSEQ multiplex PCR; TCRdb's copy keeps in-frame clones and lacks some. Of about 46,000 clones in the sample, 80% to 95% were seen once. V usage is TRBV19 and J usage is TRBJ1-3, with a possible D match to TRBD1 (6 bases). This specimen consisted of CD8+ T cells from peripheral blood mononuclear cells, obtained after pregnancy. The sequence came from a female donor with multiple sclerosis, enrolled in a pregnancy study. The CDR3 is CASSIGRTVHDTIYF. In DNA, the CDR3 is TGTGCCAGTAGTATTGGAAGGACAGTCCACGACACCATATATTTT.